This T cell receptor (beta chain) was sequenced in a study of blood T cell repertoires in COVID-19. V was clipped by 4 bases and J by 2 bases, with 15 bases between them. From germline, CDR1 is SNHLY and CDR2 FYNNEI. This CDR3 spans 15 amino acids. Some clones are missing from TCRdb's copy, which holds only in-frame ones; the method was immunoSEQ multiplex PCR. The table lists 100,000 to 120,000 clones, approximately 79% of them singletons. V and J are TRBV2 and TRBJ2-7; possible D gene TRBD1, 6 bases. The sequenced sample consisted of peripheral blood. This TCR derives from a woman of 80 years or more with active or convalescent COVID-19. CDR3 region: CASSGTGPSPYEQYF. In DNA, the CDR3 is TGTGCCAGCAGTGGAACAGGGCCGAGTCCCTACGAGCAGTACTTC.